This T cell receptor beta chain emerged from a study of CD8 T cells in ankylosing spondylitis. This clonotype was recorded at least ten times. Its antigen is not known. Whole-study findings and limits: Seven to nine highly homologous variants formed a TCR beta motif that appeared characteristic of ankylosing spondylitis blood. Clones tied to disease were said to be significantly enriched in matched ankylosing spondylitis synovial fluid.

The CDR3 covers 13 residues. V gave up 0 bases and J gave up 4 bases, with 6 bases separating them. Germline V lookup: CDR1 SGDLS, CDR2 YYNGEE. In TCRdb, the 5' RACE reads were re-called with MiXCR into one record per CDR3 protein. The sample has fewer than 30,000 distinct CDR3 sequences, under 3% seen once. This chain links TRBV9 with TRBJ2-3; unclear D gene. The clonotype originates from a female donor with ankylosing spondylitis or in good health (not recorded which). Sequenced input: blood, either unsorted or a sorted T cell fraction (not recorded which). Here the CDR3 reads CASSVGAPDTQYF. The DNA of the CDR3 is TGTGCCAGCAGCGTAGGTGCCCCAGATACGCAGTATTTT. The full variable domain, rest sourced from reference TRBV9 and TRBJ2-3, is DSGVTQTPKHLITATGQRVTLRCSPRSGDLSVYWYQQSLDQGLQFLIQYYNGEERAKGNILERFSAQQFPDLHSELNLSSLELGDSALYFCASSVGAPDTQYFGPGTRLTVL.